This T cell receptor (beta chain) was sequenced in a study of blood T cell repertoires in COVID-19. The wider study: From the United States, Italy and Spain came samples of acute and convalescent COVID-19. Sample material is recorded as cDNA or gDNA derived from T cells, B-cell-depleted T cells, or PBMCs.

The V end lost 2 bases, the J end lost 1 base, and 2 bases lay between the germline ends. This CDR3 spans 13 amino acids. The germline V gene encodes CDR1 SNHLY and CDR2 FYNNEI. How the authors handled the data: For nucleated cells, counts were estimated from reference gene primer amplification. Libraries were prepared by immunoSEQ multiplex PCR; TCRdb keeps only in-frame clonotypes and omits some of them. V, J and clone size were drawn from that table, and D and trimming were deduced from the DNA. The sample carries around 290,000 clones, about 87% recorded once. The V call is TRBV2, the J call TRBJ2-2; D ambiguous. The receptor was isolated from a woman in her fifties or sixties who had recovered from COVID-19. Sequenced sample: peripheral blood. In nucleotides, the CDR3 is TGTGCCAGCAGTGAACAGAACACCGGGGAGCTGTTTTTT. It specifies CASSEQNTGELFF.